A selection of T cell receptor beta chains follows, all from one sample in a study of shared clonotypes between healthy human individuals. Libraries were prepared by immunoSEQ multiplex PCR; TCRdb keeps only in-frame clonotypes and omits some of them. The sample contains about 2,500,000 clones, approximately 90% of which appear only once. Sequences were obtained from naive CD4+ T cells sorted from blood. These receptors all stem from a man between 18 and 35 years old in good health. Both conserved end residues are part of each CDR3. The D gene is left open where the match is weak. The listing skips clone size in some rows; elsewhere it reads once, few, many or a size class.

j_call d_call v_call clone_size cdr3_nt cdr3_aa
TRBJ2-7 . TRBV9 . TGTGCCAGCAGCGTAGGGTACGAGCAGTACTTC CASSVGYEQYF
TRBJ2-7 TRBD1 TRBV5-1 . TGCGCCAGCAGCTTAAGGACAGGGACGGGAACCTACGAGCAGTACTTC CASSLRTGTGTYEQYF
TRBJ1-1 . TRBV18 . TGTGCCAGCTCACCGATCGGGACTCCAACTGAAGCTTTCTTT CASSPIGTPTEAFF
TRBJ1-6 . TRBV28 . TGTGCCAGCACCTCGCCAGGGAGAAATAATTCACCCCTCCACTTT CASTSPGRNNSPLHF
TRBJ1-1 . TRBV18 . TGTGCCAGCTTAGCCGCAGGGCTCATCACTGAAGCTTTCTTT CASLAAGLITEAFF
TRBJ2-7 . TRBV9 . TGTGCCAGCAGCGTAGGATTAGAAGGTTACGAGCAGTACTTC CASSVGLEGYEQYF
TRBJ1-6 . TRBV7-9 . TGTGCCAGCAGCCCTCGAGCGGGACCGAATAATTCACCCCTCCACTTT CASSPRAGPNNSPLHF
TRBJ1-1 . TRBV19 . TGTGCCAGTAGCCCCGGGGAGAACACTGAAGCTTTCTTT CASSPGENTEAFF
TRBJ1-1 . TRBV6-6 . TGTGCCAGCAGTTATCCCGCCAGAGGCACTGAAGCTTTCTTT CASSYPARGTEAFF
TRBJ2-2 TRBD2 TRBV2 . TGTGCCAGCAGTGAAGGGAGGGGACTATGGATTAACACCGGGGAGCTGTTTTTT CASSEGRGLWINTGELFF
TRBJ2-1 . TRBV27 . TGTGCCAGCAGTTTGTGGGGGGTCTACAATGAGCAGTTCTTC CASSLWGVYNEQFF
TRBJ2-1 . TRBV2 . TGTGCCAGCAGTGAAGGCAGGGGCTCCTACAATGAGCAGTTCTTC CASSEGRGSYNEQFF
TRBJ2-3 TRBD1 TRBV19 . TGTGCCAGCCGCAGGGGGCCTAGCACAGATACGCAGTATTTT CASRRGPSTDTQYF
TRBJ1-2 . TRBV29-1 . TGCAGCGTTGACTCACCTAACTATGGCTACACCTTC CSVDSPNYGYTF
TRBJ2-5 TRBD2 TRBV2 . TGTGCCAGCAGTGCCGAGCGGGGGATCCAAGAGACCCAGTACTTC CASSAERGIQETQYF
TRBJ1-1 . TRBV6-1 . TGTGCCAGCAGTGGGACAGACTTCACAGAAGCTTTCTTT CASSGTDFTEAFF
TRBJ2-1 . TRBV19 . TGTGCCAGTAGTATAGATAGTAGCTCCTACAATGAGCAGTTCTTC CASSIDSSSYNEQFF
TRBJ2-7 . TRBV5-1 . TGCGCCAGCAGCTTGGAAGGGGACCCCTCCTACGAGCAGTACTTC CASSLEGDPSYEQYF
TRBJ2-3 . TRBV6-6 . TGTGCCAGCAGTTACGAGGGGCGAACTAGCACAGATACGCAGTATTTT CASSYEGRTSTDTQYF
TRBJ2-7 . TRBV6-1 once TGTGCCGCTCGAAGGGGACTGATGAGTTCCTACGAGCAGTACTTC CAARRGLMSSYEQYF
TRBJ2-7 . TRBV29-1 . TGCAGCGTTGTCCATCCGAGGCCCCTCTACGAGCAGTACTTC CSVVHPRPLYEQYF
TRBJ1-5 . TRBV4-1 . TGCGCCAGCAGCCAAGAAAGCTCCGGGTCGTCCCAGCATTTT CASSQESSGSSQHF
TRBJ2-4 . TRBV10-3 . TGTGCCATCAGTCGGACGGGAGAGGGAAACATTCAGTACTTC CAISRTGEGNIQYF
TRBJ2-1 . TRBV19 . TGTGCCAGCGCCGGGACCGTTTACAATGAGCAGTTCTTC CASAGTVYNEQFF
TRBJ2-5 . TRBV4-2 . TGTGCCAGCAGCCAAGGTGGGGGGGAGACCCAGTACTTC CASSQGGGETQYF
TRBJ1-4 TRBD1 TRBV4-1 . TGCGCCAGCAGCCAAGAAGGCGGACAGGGGGCTGGAAAACTGTTTTTT CASSQEGGQGAGKLFF
TRBJ1-1 . TRBV2 . TGTGCCAGCAGGGTGCAGGGTGGAACTGAAGCTTTCTTT CASRVQGGTEAFF
TRBJ1-2 . TRBV7-9 . TGTGCCAGCAGCTTACGGGGGGGCTACACCTTC CASSLRGGYTF
TRBJ1-1 TRBD1 TRBV30 few TGTGCCTGGAGTGTGGACAGGGTCGCTGAAGCTTTCTTT CAWSVDRVAEAFF
TRBJ2-6 . TRBV18 once TGTGCCAGCTCACCGATGACCTCTGGGGCCAACGTCCTGACTTTC CASSPMTSGANVLTF
TRBJ2-7 . TRBV6-5 . TGTGCCAGCAGTTTACAGGGCAACGAGCAGTACTTC CASSLQGNEQYF
TRBJ1-6 . TRBV4-1 . TGCGCCAGCAGCCAAGACCCAATTTCCAGGTTGGATAATTCACCCCTCCACTTT CASSQDPISRLDNSPLHF
TRBJ1-6 . TRBV5-6 . TGTGCCAGCAGCGCTAATTCACCCCTCCACTTT CASSANSPLHF
TRBJ1-2 . TRBV2 . TGTGCCAGCAGTGGCAATATCGTCGGGGGCTACTATGGCTACACCTTC CASSGNIVGGYYGYTF
TRBJ2-3 TRBD2 TRBV19 once TGTGCCAGTAGTATCAGAGCGGGAGGCGGTGCAGATACGCAGTATTTT CASSIRAGGGADTQYF
TRBJ1-3 . TRBV19 . TGTGCCAGTAGTATGGCCGGGGGTTATACCTCTGGAAACACCATATATTTT CASSMAGGYTSGNTIYF
TRBJ2-7 TRBD1 TRBV2 . TGTGCCAGCAGGGACTCCGGGACAGGGAACGACTTC CASRDSGTGNDF
TRBJ2-3 TRBD2 TRBV11-2 . TGTGCCAGCAGCTTAGGTCGGGGGGGTACAGATACGCAGTATTTT CASSLGRGGTDTQYF
TRBJ1-2 TRBD1 TRBV2 few TGTGCCAGCAGAGACAGGGACCGAGGCTACACCTTC CASRDRDRGYTF
TRBJ2-5 . TRBV5-1 . TGCGCCAGCGGGGAGGGGGGGCCGGAGACCCAGTACTTC CASGEGGPETQYF
TRBJ1-6 . TRBV2 . TGTGCCAGCAAGGGTGTTGGGGGGGTTGCTTCACCCCTCCACTTT CASKGVGGVASPLHF
TRBJ1-1 . TRBV7-9 . TGTGCCAGCAGCATGGGGGGGATTGGCACTGAAGCTTTCTTT CASSMGGIGTEAFF
TRBJ2-7 . TRBV27 . TGTGCCAGCAGTCCAATATCCCCTGGCTCACTCAGCTCCTACGAGCAGTACTTC CASSPISPGSLSSYEQYF
TRBJ1-6 . TRBV10-3 . TGTGCCATCAGTGAGTCCTGGAATTCACCCCTCCACTTT CAISESWNSPLHF
TRBJ1-6 . TRBV28 . TGTGCCAGCAGTTTCAGACAGAATTCACCCCTCCACTTT CASSFRQNSPLHF
TRBJ2-6 . TRBV5-8 . TGTGCCAGCAGCTTGGGTCTCGTTACTGGGGCCAACGTCCTGACTTTC CASSLGLVTGANVLTF
TRBJ1-1 TRBD1 TRBV5-5 . TGTGCCAGCAGCCCAGACAGGGGGAGGACTGAAGCTTTCTTT CASSPDRGRTEAFF
TRBJ2-5 TRBD1 TRBV6-1 . TGTGCCAGCAGTGAGGACAGGGCGCGAGAGACCCAGTACTTC CASSEDRARETQYF
TRBJ2-1 TRBD2 TRBV25-1 . TGTGCCAGCAGTGAAGGTGGCGGGGGCTCCTACAATGAGCAGTTCTTC CASSEGGGGSYNEQFF